This T cell receptor beta chain comes out of a study of T-cell reconstitution after alpha-beta-depleted transplantation in children. A TCRbeta library incorporating unique molecular identifiers was prepared. TCRdb called the PCR reads again in MiXCR, with one record for every CDR3 protein. The repertoire consists of fewer than 750,000 distinct CDR3 sequences, with 20% to 25% occurring once and the leading ten covering 12% to 15%. V was clipped by 6 bases and J by 8 bases, with 11 bases between them. The CDR3 covers 13 residues. The germline CDR1 and CDR2 sequences are LGHDT and YNNKEL (reference sequence).

Sequences were derived from PBMCs, mostly from graft donor cells, sampled 360 days after TCRalphabeta/CD19-depleted stem cell transplant. This clonotype was sampled from a boy younger than two who had a stem cell transplant for acute myeloid leukemia, so the T cells may come from the graft donor. This rearrangement joins TRBV3-1 to TRBJ1-6, with D unclear. The CDR3: CASRPGLHSPLHF. The CDR3 DNA reads as TGTGCCAGCAGGCCAGGACTGCATTCACCCCTCCACTTT.